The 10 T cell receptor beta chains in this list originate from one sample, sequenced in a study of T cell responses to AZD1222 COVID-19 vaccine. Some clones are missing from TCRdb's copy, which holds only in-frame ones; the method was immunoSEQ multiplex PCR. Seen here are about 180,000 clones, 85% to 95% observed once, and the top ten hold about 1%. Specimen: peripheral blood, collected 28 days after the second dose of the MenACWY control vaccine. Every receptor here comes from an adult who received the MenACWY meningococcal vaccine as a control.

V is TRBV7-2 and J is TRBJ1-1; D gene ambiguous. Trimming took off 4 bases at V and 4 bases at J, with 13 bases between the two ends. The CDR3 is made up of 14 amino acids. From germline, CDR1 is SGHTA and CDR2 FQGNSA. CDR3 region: CASSSLLGGTEAFF. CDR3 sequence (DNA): TGTGCCAGCAGCTCGCTTCTTGGAGGCACTGAAGCTTTCTTT.

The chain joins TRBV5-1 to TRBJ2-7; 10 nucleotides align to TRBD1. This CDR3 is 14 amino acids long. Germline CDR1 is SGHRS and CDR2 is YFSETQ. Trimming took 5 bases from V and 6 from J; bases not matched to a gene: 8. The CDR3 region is CASRSRDRGGEQYF. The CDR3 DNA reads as TGCGCCAGCAGATCCCGGGACAGGGGAGGCGAGCAGTACTTC.

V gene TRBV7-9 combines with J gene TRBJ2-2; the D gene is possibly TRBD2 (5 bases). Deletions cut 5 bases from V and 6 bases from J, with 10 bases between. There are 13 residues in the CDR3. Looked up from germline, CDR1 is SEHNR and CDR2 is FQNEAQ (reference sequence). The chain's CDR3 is CASSVRGPGELFF. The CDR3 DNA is TGTGCCAGCAGCGTACGGGGTCCCGGGGAGCTGTTTTTT.

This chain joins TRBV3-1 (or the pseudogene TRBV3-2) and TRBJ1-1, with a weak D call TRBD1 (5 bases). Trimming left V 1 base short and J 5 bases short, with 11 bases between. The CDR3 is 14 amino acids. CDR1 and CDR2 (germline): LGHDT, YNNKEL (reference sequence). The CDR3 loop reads CASSQVGGRTEAFF. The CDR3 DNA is TGTGCCAGCAGCCAAGTGGGGGGAAGGACTGAAGCTTTCTTT.

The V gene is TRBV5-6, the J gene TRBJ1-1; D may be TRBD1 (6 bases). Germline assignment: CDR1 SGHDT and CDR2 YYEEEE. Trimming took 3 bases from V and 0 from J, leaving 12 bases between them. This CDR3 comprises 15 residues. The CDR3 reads CASSSLTGLNTEAFF. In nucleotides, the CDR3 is TGTGCCAGCAGCTCCCTAACAGGGTTGAACACTGAAGCTTTCTTT. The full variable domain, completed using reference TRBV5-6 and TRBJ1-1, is DAGVTQSPTHLIKTRGQQVTLRCSPKSGHDTVSWYQQALGQGPQFIFQYYEEEERQRGNFPDRFSGHQFPNYSSELNVNALLLGDSALYLCASSSLTGLNTEAFFGQGTRLTVV.

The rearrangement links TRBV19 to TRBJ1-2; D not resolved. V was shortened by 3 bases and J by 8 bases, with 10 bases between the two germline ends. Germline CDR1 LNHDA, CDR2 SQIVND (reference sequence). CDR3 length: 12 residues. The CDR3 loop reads CASSIVPFGYTF. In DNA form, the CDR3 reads TGTGCCAGTAGTATTGTGCCGTTCGGCTACACCTTC.

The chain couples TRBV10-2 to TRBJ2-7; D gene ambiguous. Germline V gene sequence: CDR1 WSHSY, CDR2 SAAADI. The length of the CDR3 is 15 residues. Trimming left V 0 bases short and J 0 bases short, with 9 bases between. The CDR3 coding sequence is TGCGCCAGCAGTGAGTCGACCTCTCTCTCCTACGAGCAGTACTTC. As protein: CASSESTSLSYEQYF.

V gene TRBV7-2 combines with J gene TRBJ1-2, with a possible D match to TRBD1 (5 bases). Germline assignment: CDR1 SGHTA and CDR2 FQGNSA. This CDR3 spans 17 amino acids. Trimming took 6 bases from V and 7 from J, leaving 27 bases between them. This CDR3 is CASSSRAGLSARGGYTF. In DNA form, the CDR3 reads TGTGCCAGCAGTTCACGTGCAGGGCTCTCGGCCCGCGGTGGCTACACCTTC.

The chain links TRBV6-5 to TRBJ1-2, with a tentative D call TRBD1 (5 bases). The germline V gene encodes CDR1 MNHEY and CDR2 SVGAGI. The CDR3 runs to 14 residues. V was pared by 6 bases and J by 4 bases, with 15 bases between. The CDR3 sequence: CASRTGTPPYGYTF. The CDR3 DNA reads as TGTGCCAGCAGGACCGGGACGCCTCCCTATGGCTACACCTTC.

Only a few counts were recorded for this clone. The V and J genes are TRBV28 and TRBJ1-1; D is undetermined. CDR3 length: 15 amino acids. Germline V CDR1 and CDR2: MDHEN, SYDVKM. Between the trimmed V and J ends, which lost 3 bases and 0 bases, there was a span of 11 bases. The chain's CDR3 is CASSFIRRLNTEAFF. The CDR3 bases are TGTGCCAGCAGTTTTATTCGCCGGCTGAACACTGAAGCTTTCTTT.